Presented here are 2 T cell receptor beta chains from one specimen sequenced in a study of patients and donors after allogeneic stem cell transplantation. MiXCR, applied by TCRdb to the RT-PCR reads, yields one record per CDR3 protein. The data hold roughly 250,000 distinct CDR3 sequences, with 13% to 15% observed a single time. The sequenced material came from blood, either unsorted or a sorted T cell fraction (not recorded which). These receptors were taken from a human donor who was either an allogeneic HSCT recipient or a stem cell or donor lymphocyte infusion donor (not recorded which). It is not recorded whose cells these are; they may come from a transplant donor.

This clonotype was seen a handful of times. The chain uses TRBV20-1 and TRBJ2-1; tentatively, D is TRBD2 (5 bases). Trimming left V 7 bases short and J 2 bases short, with 15 bases between. The germline gives CDR1 DFQATT, CDR2 SNEGSKA (reference sequence). The CDR3 has 14 residues. For the CDR3, the DNA is TGCAGTGGCCATCGGGGAGTCCCCTACAATGAGCAGTTCTTC. Protein: CSGHRGVPYNEQFF.

Only a few counts were recorded for this clonotype. The chain recombines TRBV20-1 with TRBJ2-1; D could derive from TRBD1 or TRBD2 (5 bases each). The V end was cut by 1 base, the J end by 0 bases, with 7 bases between. The CDR3 covers 14 residues. Looked up from germline, CDR1 is DFQATT and CDR2 is SNEGSKA (reference sequence). CDR3: CSARVGTSYNEQFF. The CDR3 region has the DNA TGCAGTGCTAGAGTGGGGACCTCCTACAATGAGCAGTTCTTC.